These 29 T cell receptor beta chains were all obtained from the same sample, sequenced in a study of blood T cell repertoires in COVID-19. The assay was immunoSEQ multiplex PCR, and TCRdb's table has in-frame clones only and misses some. The sample shows about 140,000 clones, approximately 80% of them seen only once. Source material: PBMCs or T cells enriched from blood (not recorded which). The receptor source for this set is a woman between 18 and 30 years old who had been exposed to COVID-19.

The chain links TRBV10-1 to TRBJ1-1; the D gene is possibly TRBD1 (6 bases). V was pared by 5 bases and J by 1 base, with 17 bases between. The CDR3 has 16 residues. Germline loops: CDR1 WNHNN, CDR2 SYGVQD (reference sequence). Here the CDR3 reads CASSPRQVPGNTEAFF. CDR3 nucleotides: TGCGCCAGCAGTCCTAGACAGGTCCCTGGGAACACTGAAGCTTTCTTT.

The chain has TRBV11-1 and TRBJ2-3, with D perhaps matching TRBD2 (6 bases). Trimming took off 1 base at V and 5 bases at J, with 7 bases between the two ends. CDR3 length: 13 residues. The germline CDR1 and CDR2 sequences are SGHAT and FQDESV (reference sequence). The chain's CDR3 is CASSLGRGDTQYF. The CDR3 DNA reads as TGTGCCAGCAGCTTAGGGAGGGGAGATACGCAGTATTTT. Variable domain in full (rest from reference TRBV11-1 and TRBJ2-3): EAEVAQSPRYKITEKSQAVAFWCDPISGHATLYWYRQILGQGPELLVQFQDESVVDDSQLPKDRFSAERLKGVDSTLKIQPAELGDSAMYLCASSLGRGDTQYFGPGTRLTVL.

This clone showed up just a few times. The chain employs TRBV4-1 and TRBJ2-7, with 9 bases that match TRBD1. With V trimmed by 4 bases and J by 6 bases, 7 bases remained unmatched. Germline V gives CDR1 MGHRA, CDR2 YSYEKL. The CDR3 is 14 amino acids. CDR3 nucleotide sequence: TGCGCCAGCAGCCTGGGACAGGGTTCGTTCGAGCAGTACTTC. It codes for CASSLGQGSFEQYF.

CDR3 amino acids: CSASGQAGGGYTF. The CDR3 bases are TGCAGTGCTAGTGGGCAGGCCGGGGGTGGCTACACCTTC. J is TRBJ1-2 and V is TRBV20-1; D may be TRBD1 (5 bases). This CDR3 region has 13 residues. Deletions cut 3 bases from V and 7 bases from J, with 15 bases between. Germline CDR1 and CDR2: DFQATT and SNEGSKA (reference sequence).

CDR3 sequence: CASSLVDIRGNEQYF. CDR3 bases: TGTGCCAGCAGTTTAGTTGATATTAGGGGGAACGAGCAGTACTTC. The genes are TRBV28 and TRBJ2-7; the D gene is possibly TRBD1 (6 bases). CDR1 MDHEN and CDR2 SYDVKM come from the germline V gene. This CDR3 comprises 15 residues. V was pared by 2 bases and J by 5 bases, with 16 bases between.

This sequence joins TRBV11-2 and TRBJ1-2; 12 bases fit TRBD1. Germline lookup yields CDR1 SGHAT and CDR2 FQNNGV. The CDR3 has 16 residues. V lost 5 bases and J lost 4; bases outside the gene matches: 8. For the CDR3, the DNA is TGTGCCAGCAGCCCCAGGGAGGGACAGGGGGCCTATGGCTACACCTTC. Translating it yields CASSPREGQGAYGYTF.

The rearrangement uses TRBV19 and TRBJ1-5; TRBD1 is a possible D gene (5 bases). Deletions cut 5 bases from V and 9 bases from J, with 8 bases between. CDR1 is LNHDA, CDR2 SQIVND, per germline (reference sequence). The CDR3 loop spans 11 amino acids. This chain's CDR3 is CASSYGGPQHF. The CDR3 DNA is TGTGCCAGTAGTTACGGGGGGCCCCAGCATTTT.

This sequence joins TRBV19 and TRBJ1-1; D is possibly TRBD1 (6 bases). V was clipped by 7 bases and J by 1 base, with 10 bases between them. The germline CDR1 and CDR2 sequences are LNHDA and SQIVND (reference sequence). This CDR3 has 13 residues. This CDR3 reads CASTKDRNTEAFF. Here the CDR3 DNA reads TGTGCCAGTACCAAGGACAGGAACACTGAAGCTTTCTTT.

The CDR3 DNA sequence: TGTGCCTGGATACGCCGGCCAGGGATCGGTGAGACCCAGTACTTC. Translation: CAWIRRPGIGETQYF. The V and J genes are TRBV30 and TRBJ2-5; TRBD1 might be the D (5 bases). The CDR3 sequence is 15 residues long. Trimming shortened V by 4 bases and J by 5 bases, and 20 bases separated the two germline ends. The germline gives CDR1 GTSNPN, CDR2 SVGIG (reference sequence).

This rearrangement joins TRBV5-1 to TRBJ2-7, with TRBD1 matching over 8 bases. This CDR3 has 17 amino acids. The germline gives CDR1 SGHRS, CDR2 YFSETQ. Trimming removed 2 bases from V and 0 bases from J; junction bases left unmatched: 10. In nucleotides, the CDR3 is TGCGCCAGCAGCTTATACCGGGACAGGCGACTCTCCTACGAGCAGTACTTC. This codes for CASSLYRDRRLSYEQYF.

The CDR3 DNA sequence: TGTGCCAGCAGCCAAGCAAGATCCAGGGCGAAGCTGTTTTTT. It yields the protein CASSQARSRAKLFF. This chain links TRBV3-1 (or the pseudogene TRBV3-2) with TRBJ2-2, with D perhaps matching TRBD1 (5 bases). There are 14 residues in the CDR3. V was cut by 1 base and J by 12 bases, with 15 bases left in between. Germline V lookup: CDR1 LGHDT, CDR2 YNNKEL (reference sequence).

The chain combines TRBV7-9 with TRBJ1-1; a weak D match, TRBD1 (5 bases). Trimming shortened V by 6 bases and J by 5 bases, and 16 bases separated the two germline ends. Germline CDR1 SEHNR, CDR2 FQNEAQ (reference sequence). CDR3 size: 14 residues. The CDR3: CASRVPTGETEAFF. CDR3 bases: TGTGCCAGCAGAGTACCCACGGGGGAGACTGAAGCTTTCTTT. Supplemented by reference TRBV7-9 and TRBJ1-1, the full variable domain reads DTGVSQNPRHKITKRGQNVTFRCDPISEHNRLYWYRQTLGQGPEFLTYFQNEAQLEKSRLLSDRFSAERPKGSFSTLEIQRTEQGDSAMYLCASRVPTGETEAFFGQGTRLTVV.

J is TRBJ1-4 and V is TRBV5-1; a possible D gene is TRBD1 (6 bases). The CDR3 is 15 residues long. With 4 bases removed from V and 5 bases from J, the gap between germline ends came to 15 bases. Germline CDR1 reads SGHRS; CDR2 reads YFSETQ. Here the CDR3 reads CASSPWTERNEKLFF. The CDR3 DNA reads TGCGCCAGCAGCCCTTGGACAGAGAGAAATGAAAAACTGTTTTTT.

In nucleotides, the CDR3 is TGTGCCAGCAGTCCAAAAGCCAGGGGACTAGCGGGAGTCGAGCAGTACTTC. Amino acids: CASSPKARGLAGVEQYF. The chain combines TRBV27 with TRBJ2-7; 14 positions match TRBD2. J lost 6 bases, V lost 5 bases, and 12 bases had no gene match. CDR3 length: 17 amino acids. Germline V gives CDR1 MNHEY, CDR2 SMNVEV (reference sequence).

This chain connects TRBV27 to TRBJ1-6; tentatively, D is TRBD1 (5 bases). The CDR3 length is 18 residues. The germline V and J ends were trimmed by 6 bases and 7 bases, with 25 bases remaining between them. The germline gives CDR1 MNHEY, CDR2 SMNVEV (reference sequence). CDR3: CASSRNSVLGAWNSPLHF. In DNA, the CDR3 is TGTGCCAGCAGCCGAAATTCGGTACTTGGGGCGTGGAATTCACCCCTCCACTTT.

This clone is a singleton in its sample. The gene calls are TRBV10-3 and TRBJ2-5; 7 nucleotides line up with TRBD1. J gave up 4 bases and V 5 bases, and 7 bases lay outside the gene matches. CDR3 length: 14 amino acids. Germline CDR1 reads ENHRY; CDR2 reads SYGVKD. CDR3: CAISRQGVTETQYF. The CDR3 bases are TGTGCCATCAGTCGACAGGGAGTGACAGAGACCCAGTACTTC.

The chain carries TRBV11-2 and TRBJ2-4, with a weak D call TRBD2 (7 bases). This CDR3 is built from 16 residues. Trimming removed 2 bases from V and 7 bases from J, with 18 bases in between. CDR1 is SGHAT and CDR2 is FQNNGV in the germline V gene. The CDR3 nucleotides read TGTGCCAGCAGCTTATCGGGGGGCCCGGGAGTGAACATTCAGTACTTC. Translation gives CASSLSGGPGVNIQYF.

The gene calls are TRBV25-1 and TRBJ2-2; D remains unclear. Germline values: CDR1 MGHDK, CDR2 SYGVNS. V lost 4 bases, J lost 1 base, and 10 bases lay in between. The CDR3 sequence is 15 residues long. The CDR3 loop reads CASSARIGNTGELFF. The CDR3 DNA sequence: TGTGCCAGCAGTGCCCGTATCGGGAACACCGGGGAGCTGTTTTTT.

The rearrangement links TRBV7-2 to TRBJ2-1; 10 bases are shared with TRBD2. CDR1 is SGHTA and CDR2 is FQGNSA in the germline V gene. V trimming: 1 base; J trimming: 4 bases; junction bases outside the gene matches: 1. This CDR3 has 15 residues. CDR3 amino acids: CASSLGTSGYNEQFF. The CDR3, as DNA: TGTGCCAGCAGCTTAGGGACTAGCGGATACAATGAGCAGTTCTTC.

CDR3 residues: CASSLASTSGLDTQYF. As DNA, the CDR3 is TGTGCCAGCAGCTTGGCCAGCACTAGCGGACTAGATACGCAGTATTTT. The chain employs TRBV5-4 and TRBJ2-3, with TRBD2 identical over 8 bases. Germline trimming cut 0 bases from V and 5 bases from J; bases unmatched to any gene: 8. Per germline, CDR1 SGHNT and CDR2 YYREEE (reference sequence). The CDR3 runs to 16 residues.

This sequence joins TRBV6-5 and TRBJ2-2; D is unclear. CDR1 is MNHEY and CDR2 is SVGAGI in the germline V gene. Trimming stripped 5 bases from V and 2 bases from J, with 3 bases between. This CDR3 contains 12 residues. CDR3 sequence (DNA): TGTGCCAGCAGTCCTAACACCGGGGAGCTGTTTTTT. This codes for CASSPNTGELFF.

V gene TRBV4-3 combines with J gene TRBJ1-3; D gene ambiguous. The germline V and J ends were trimmed by 1 base and 0 bases, with 10 bases remaining between them. The CDR3 sequence is 16 residues long. Germline lookup yields CDR1 LGHNA and CDR2 YSLEER. CDR3 sequence reads: CASSQGLFFSGNTIYF. CDR3 DNA sequence: TGCGCCAGCAGCCAAGGTCTTTTTTTCTCTGGAAACACCATATATTTT.

The chain recombines TRBV7-8 with TRBJ2-1; TRBD1 might be the D (6 bases). V shed 2 bases and J shed 1 base, with 9 bases lying between them. The CDR3 length is 15 residues. Germline V CDR1 and CDR2: SGHVS, FQNEAQ. CDR3 DNA sequence: TGTGCCAGCAGCTTAATAGGGGGATCCTACAATGAGCAGTTCTTC. Translated: CASSLIGGSYNEQFF. Using reference TRBV7-8 and TRBJ2-1 for the parts outside the CDR3, the full variable domain is GAGVSQSPRYKVAKRGQDVALRCDPISGHVSLFWYQQALGQGPEFLTYFQNEAQLDKSGLPSDRFFAERPEGSVSTLKIQRTQQEDSAVYLCASSLIGGSYNEQFFGPGTRLTVL.

The CDR3 nucleotides are TGTGCCAGCAGCTTAATCAGCTCTGGGGCCAACGTCCTGACTTTC. It translates to CASSLISSGANVLTF. The V gene is TRBV5-4, the J gene TRBJ2-6; D is unresolved. Trimming stripped 2 bases from V and 0 bases from J, with 6 bases between. The length of the CDR3 is 15 residues. Germline values: CDR1 SGHNT, CDR2 YYREEE (reference sequence).

V is TRBV28 and J is TRBJ2-7; 11 bases agree with TRBD2. Looked up from germline, CDR1 is MDHEN and CDR2 is SYDVKM. With 5 bases clipped from V and 4 bases from J, the junction kept 10 bases outside the gene matches. This CDR3 has 16 amino acids. CDR3 residues: CASSPATSGIFYEQYF. The CDR3 region has the DNA TGTGCCAGCAGTCCAGCGACTAGCGGGATTTTTTACGAGCAGTACTTC. The full variable domain, with the rest looked up from reference TRBV28 and TRBJ2-7, is DVKVTQSSRYLVKRTGEKVFLECVQDMDHENMFWYRQDPGLGLRLIYFSYDVKMKEKGDIPEGYSVSREKKERFSLILESASTNQTSMYLCASSPATSGIFYEQYFGPGTRLTVT.

Here the CDR3 reads CASSPGNEQFF. Written as DNA, the CDR3 is TGTGCCAGCAGTCCCGGGAATGAGCAGTTCTTC. This sequence joins TRBV27 and TRBJ2-1; the D is unclear. V was cut by 5 bases and J by 7 bases, with 6 bases left in between. The CDR3 length is 11 residues. CDR1 is MNHEY and CDR2 is SMNVEV in the germline V gene (reference sequence).

J is TRBJ2-3 and V is TRBV27; TRBD2 might be the D (5 bases). Trimming left V 5 bases short and J 4 bases short, with 19 bases between. Per the germline V gene, CDR1 is MNHEY and CDR2 is SMNVEV (reference sequence). The CDR3 contains 16 residues. CDR3 sequence reads: CASSASTSSSADTQYF. For the CDR3, the DNA is TGTGCCAGCAGTGCCTCAACTAGTTCGTCGGCAGATACGCAGTATTTT.

V usage is TRBV11-2 and J usage is TRBJ2-7; D is possibly TRBD2 (6 bases). The CDR3 loop spans 15 amino acids. The V end lost 4 bases, the J end lost 3 bases, and 16 bases lay between the germline ends. Per germline, CDR1 SGHAT and CDR2 FQNNGV. Written as DNA, the CDR3 is TGTGCCAGCAGCTACCTGGCGGGAAGGAACTACGAGCAGTACTTC. It is translated as CASSYLAGRNYEQYF.

The J gene is TRBJ2-7, the V gene TRBV20-1; D unresolved. V lost 6 bases and J lost 5, with 11 bases in between. Germline V gene lookup returns CDR1 DFQATT and CDR2 SNEGSKA (reference sequence). The CDR3 covers 11 residues. This chain's CDR3 is CSALVRNEQYF. DNA of the CDR3: TGCAGTGCCCTAGTTCGCAACGAGCAGTACTTC.